This entry is about one T cell receptor (beta chain). This record belongs to a study of blood T cell repertoires in COVID-19. On the study more broadly: The origin of the acute and convalescent COVID-19 samples was the United States, Italy and Spain. PBMCs, B-cell-depleted T cells, or T cells were the source of the cDNA or gDNA that made up the material.

Authors' analysis steps: Amplification with reference gene primers provided the estimates of nucleated cell counts. Generated by immunoSEQ multiplex PCR, the TCRdb table keeps only in-frame clones and is missing some. The V and J calls and clone size come from that table; D and trimming were worked out from the DNA. The sample has 210,000 or so clones, 85% to 90% seen once; the top ten hold about 4.5%. This CDR3 region has 16 residues. The germline CDR1 and CDR2 sequences are SGHNT and YYREEE (reference sequence). Trimming removed 3 bases from V and 0 bases from J; junction bases left unmatched: 5. Sequenced material: peripheral blood. The sequence was obtained from a man aged 45 to 65 with acute or convalescent COVID-19. The rearrangement joins TRBV5-4 to TRBJ2-1; TRBD1 matches at 8 bases. CDR3 sequence reads: CASSWGTGSSYNEQFF. CDR3 in DNA: TGTGCCAGCAGCTGGGGGACAGGTAGCTCCTACAATGAGCAGTTCTTC.